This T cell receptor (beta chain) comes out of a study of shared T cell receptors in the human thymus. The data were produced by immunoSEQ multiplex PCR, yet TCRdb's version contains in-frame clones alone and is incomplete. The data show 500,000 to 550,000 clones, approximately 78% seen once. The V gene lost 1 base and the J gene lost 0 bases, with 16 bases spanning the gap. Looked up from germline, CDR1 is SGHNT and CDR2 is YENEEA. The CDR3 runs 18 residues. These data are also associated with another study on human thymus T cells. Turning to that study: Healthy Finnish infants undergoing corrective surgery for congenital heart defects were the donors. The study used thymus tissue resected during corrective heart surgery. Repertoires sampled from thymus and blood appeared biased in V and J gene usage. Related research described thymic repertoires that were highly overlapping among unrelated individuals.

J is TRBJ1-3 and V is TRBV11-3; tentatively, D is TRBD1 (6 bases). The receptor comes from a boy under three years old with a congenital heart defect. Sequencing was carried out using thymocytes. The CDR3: CASSLVGARGSSGNTIYF. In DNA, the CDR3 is TGTGCCAGCAGCTTAGTTGGGGCCAGGGGAAGCTCTGGAAACACCATATATTTT.